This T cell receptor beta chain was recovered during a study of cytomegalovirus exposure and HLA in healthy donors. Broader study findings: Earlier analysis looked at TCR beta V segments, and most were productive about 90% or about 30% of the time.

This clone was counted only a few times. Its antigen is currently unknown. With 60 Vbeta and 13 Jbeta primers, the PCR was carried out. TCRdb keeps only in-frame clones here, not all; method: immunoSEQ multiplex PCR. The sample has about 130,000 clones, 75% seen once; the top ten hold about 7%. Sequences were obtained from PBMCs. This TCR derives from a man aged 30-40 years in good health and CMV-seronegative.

CDR3 DNA: TGTGCCAGCAGGAGGCGAGCGGGGTCCTACGAGCAGTACTTC. Protein product: CASRRRAGSYEQYF. The chain couples TRBV28 to TRBJ2-7; 7 bases match TRBD2. V was clipped by 6 bases and J by 1 base; unmatched bases: 6. CDR3 size: 14 residues. Germline V gene sequence: CDR1 MDHEN, CDR2 SYDVKM. Together with reference TRBV28 and TRBJ2-7, the CDR3 gives the full variable domain: DVKVTQSSRYLVKRTGEKVFLECVQDMDHENMFWYRQDPGLGLRLIYFSYDVKMKEKGDIPEGYSVSREKKERFSLILESASTNQTSMYLCASRRRAGSYEQYFGPGTRLTVT.